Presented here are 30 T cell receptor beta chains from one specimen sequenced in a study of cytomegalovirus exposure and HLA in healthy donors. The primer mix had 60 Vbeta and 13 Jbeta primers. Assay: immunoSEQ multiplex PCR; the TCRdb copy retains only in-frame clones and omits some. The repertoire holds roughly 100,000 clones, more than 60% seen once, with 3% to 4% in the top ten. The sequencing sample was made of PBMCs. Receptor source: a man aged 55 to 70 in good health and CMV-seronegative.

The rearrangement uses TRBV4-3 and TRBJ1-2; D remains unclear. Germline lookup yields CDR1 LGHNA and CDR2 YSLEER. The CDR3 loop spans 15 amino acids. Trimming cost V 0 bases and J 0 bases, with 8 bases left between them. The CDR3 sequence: CASSQEYSSNYGYTF. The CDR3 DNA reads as TGCGCCAGCAGCCAAGAATACAGTTCTAACTATGGCTACACCTTC.

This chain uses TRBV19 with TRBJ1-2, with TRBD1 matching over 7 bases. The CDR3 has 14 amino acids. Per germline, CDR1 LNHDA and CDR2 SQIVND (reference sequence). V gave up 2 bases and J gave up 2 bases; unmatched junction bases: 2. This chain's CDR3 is CASSITTGNYGYTF. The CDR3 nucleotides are TGTGCCAGTAGTATAACGACAGGGAACTATGGCTACACCTTC.

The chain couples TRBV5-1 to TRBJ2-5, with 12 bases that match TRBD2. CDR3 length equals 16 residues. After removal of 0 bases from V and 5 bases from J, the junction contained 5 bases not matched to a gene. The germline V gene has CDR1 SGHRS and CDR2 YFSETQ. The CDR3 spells CASSLDLAGGRETQYF. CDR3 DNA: TGCGCCAGCAGCTTGGATCTAGCGGGGGGGCGGGAGACCCAGTACTTC.

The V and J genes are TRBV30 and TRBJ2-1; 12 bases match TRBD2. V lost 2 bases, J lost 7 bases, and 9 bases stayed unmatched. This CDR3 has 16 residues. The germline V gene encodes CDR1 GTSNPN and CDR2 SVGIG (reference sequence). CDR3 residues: CAWSPLTSGGRNEQFF. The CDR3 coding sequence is TGTGCCTGGAGTCCCTTGACTAGCGGGGGCCGGAATGAGCAGTTCTTC.

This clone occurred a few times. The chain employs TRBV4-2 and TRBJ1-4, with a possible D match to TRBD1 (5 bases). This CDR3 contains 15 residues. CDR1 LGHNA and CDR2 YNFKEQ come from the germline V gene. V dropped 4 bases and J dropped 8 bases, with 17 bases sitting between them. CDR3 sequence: CASSLSLNGGEKLFF. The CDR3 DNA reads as TGTGCCAGCAGCCTCTCTTTGAACGGGGGGGAAAAACTGTTTTTT.

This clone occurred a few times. CDR3 residues: CASSATGLNTEAFF. CDR3 coding DNA: TGCGCCAGCAGCGCGACAGGGTTGAACACTGAAGCTTTCTTT. The genes are TRBV5-1 and TRBJ1-1; 7 nucleotides align to TRBD1. The CDR3 totals 14 residues. Germline V CDR1 and CDR2: SGHRS, YFSETQ. The trim removed 4 bases at V and 0 bases at J, leaving 3 bases unmatched.

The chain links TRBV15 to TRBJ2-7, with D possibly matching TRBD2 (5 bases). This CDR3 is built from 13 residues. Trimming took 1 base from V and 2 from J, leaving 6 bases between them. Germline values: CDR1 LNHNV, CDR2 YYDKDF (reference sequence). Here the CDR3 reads CATSRARAYEQYV. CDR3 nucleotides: TGTGCCACCAGCAGAGCGCGGGCCTACGAGCAGTACGTC.

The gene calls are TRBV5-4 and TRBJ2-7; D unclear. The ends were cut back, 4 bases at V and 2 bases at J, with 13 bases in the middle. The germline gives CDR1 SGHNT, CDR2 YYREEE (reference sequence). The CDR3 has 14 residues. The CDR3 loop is CASSEVQPAYEQYV. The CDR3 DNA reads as TGTGCCAGCAGCGAGGTCCAACCGGCCTACGAGCAGTACGTC.

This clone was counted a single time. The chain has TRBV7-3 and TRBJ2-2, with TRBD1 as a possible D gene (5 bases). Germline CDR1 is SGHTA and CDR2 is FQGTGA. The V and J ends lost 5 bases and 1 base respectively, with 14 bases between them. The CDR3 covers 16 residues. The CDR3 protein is CASSPHGQLNTGELFF. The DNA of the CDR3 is TGTGCCAGCAGCCCCCACGGACAACTGAACACCGGGGAGCTGTTTTTT.

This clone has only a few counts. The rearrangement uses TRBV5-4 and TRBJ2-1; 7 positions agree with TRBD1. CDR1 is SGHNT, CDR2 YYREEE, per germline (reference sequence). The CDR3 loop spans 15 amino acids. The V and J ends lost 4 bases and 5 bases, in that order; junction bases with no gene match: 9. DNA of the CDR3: TGTGCCAGCAGCGCTGGGACAGACCCTAACAATGAGCAGTTCTTC. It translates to CASSAGTDPNNEQFF.

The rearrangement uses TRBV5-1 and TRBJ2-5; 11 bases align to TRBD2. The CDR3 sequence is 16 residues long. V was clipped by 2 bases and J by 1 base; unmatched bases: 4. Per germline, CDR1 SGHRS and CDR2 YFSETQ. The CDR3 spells CASSLEGTSGQETQYF. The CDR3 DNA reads TGCGCCAGCAGCTTAGAAGGGACTAGCGGCCAAGAGACCCAGTACTTC.

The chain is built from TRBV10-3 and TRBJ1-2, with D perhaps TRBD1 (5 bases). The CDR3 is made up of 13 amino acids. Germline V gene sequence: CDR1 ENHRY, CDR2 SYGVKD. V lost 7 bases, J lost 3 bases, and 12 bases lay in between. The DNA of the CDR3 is TGTGCCATCACCTCGGGGGGAGACTATGGCTACACCTTC. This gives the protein CAITSGGDYGYTF.

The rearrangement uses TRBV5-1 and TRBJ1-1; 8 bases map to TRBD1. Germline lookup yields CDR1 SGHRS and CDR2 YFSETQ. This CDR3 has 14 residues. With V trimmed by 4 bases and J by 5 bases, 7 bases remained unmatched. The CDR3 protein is CASSQDRVSTEAFF. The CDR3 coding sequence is TGCGCCAGCAGCCAGGACAGGGTCTCTACTGAAGCTTTCTTT.

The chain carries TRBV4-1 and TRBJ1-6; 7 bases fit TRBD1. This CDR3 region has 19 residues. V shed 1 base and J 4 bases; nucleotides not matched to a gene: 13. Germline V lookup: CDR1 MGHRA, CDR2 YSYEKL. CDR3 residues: CASSQGVTGVRLYNSPLHF. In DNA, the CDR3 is TGCGCCAGCAGCCAAGGGGTAACAGGGGTCCGCCTGTATAATTCACCCCTCCACTTT.

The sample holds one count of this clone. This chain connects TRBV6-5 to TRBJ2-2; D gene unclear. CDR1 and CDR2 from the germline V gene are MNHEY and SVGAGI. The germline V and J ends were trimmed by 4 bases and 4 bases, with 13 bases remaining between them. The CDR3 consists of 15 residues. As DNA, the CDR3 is TGTGCCAGCAGTTTATTGAGCCCAATCACCGGGGAGCTGTTTTTT. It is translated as CASSLLSPITGELFF.

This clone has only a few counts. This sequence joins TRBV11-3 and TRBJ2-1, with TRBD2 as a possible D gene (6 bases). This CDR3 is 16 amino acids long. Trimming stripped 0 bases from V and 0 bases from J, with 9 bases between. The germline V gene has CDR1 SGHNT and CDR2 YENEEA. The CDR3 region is CASSLDGGNSYNEQFF. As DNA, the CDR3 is TGTGCCAGCAGCTTAGACGGGGGAAACTCCTACAATGAGCAGTTCTTC.

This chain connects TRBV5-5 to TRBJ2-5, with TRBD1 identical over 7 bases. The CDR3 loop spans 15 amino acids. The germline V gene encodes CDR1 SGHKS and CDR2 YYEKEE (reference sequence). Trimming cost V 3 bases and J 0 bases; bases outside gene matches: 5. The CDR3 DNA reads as TGTGCCAGCAGCTGGGGAGACAGGGACCAAGAGACCCAGTACTTC. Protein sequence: CASSWGDRDQETQYF.

DNA for the CDR3: TGTGCCATCCCCAGACGGGAAAGCAATCAGCCCCAGCATTTT. This sequence encodes CAIPRRESNQPQHF. V is TRBV19 and J is TRBJ1-5; D gene ambiguous. Trimming took 10 bases from V and 1 from J, leaving 14 bases between them. Germline V gene data show CDR1 as LNHDA and CDR2 as SQIVND (reference sequence). This CDR3 region has 14 residues.

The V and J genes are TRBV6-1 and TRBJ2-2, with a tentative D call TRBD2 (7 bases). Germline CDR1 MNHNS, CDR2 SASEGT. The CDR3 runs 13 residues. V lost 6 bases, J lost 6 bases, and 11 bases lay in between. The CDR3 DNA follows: TGTGCCAGCAGGGGGGGGCCCGCCGGGGAGCTGTTTTTT. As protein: CASRGGPAGELFF.

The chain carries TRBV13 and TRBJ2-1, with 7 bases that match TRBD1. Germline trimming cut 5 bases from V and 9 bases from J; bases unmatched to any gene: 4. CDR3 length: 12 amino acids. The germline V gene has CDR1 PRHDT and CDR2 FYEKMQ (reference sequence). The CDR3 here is CASSRGPGEQFF. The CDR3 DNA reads TGTGCCAGCAGCAGGGGGCCGGGTGAGCAGTTCTTC.

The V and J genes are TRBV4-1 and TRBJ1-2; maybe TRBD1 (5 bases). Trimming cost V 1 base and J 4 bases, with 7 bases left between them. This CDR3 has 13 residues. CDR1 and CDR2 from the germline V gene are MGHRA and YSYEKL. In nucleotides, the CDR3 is TGCGCCAGCAGCCAAGGGGGCCTCTATGGCTACACCTTC. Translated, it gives CASSQGGLYGYTF.

CDR3: CASSPSGSAYEQYV. In DNA form, the CDR3 reads TGCGCCAGCAGCCCAAGTGGGAGTGCCTACGAGCAGTACGTC. The rearrangement uses TRBV5-1 and TRBJ2-7, with D tentatively TRBD2 (5 bases). Trimming took off 4 bases at V and 2 bases at J, with 13 bases between the two ends. The CDR3 has 14 residues. Germline CDR1 and CDR2: SGHRS and YFSETQ.

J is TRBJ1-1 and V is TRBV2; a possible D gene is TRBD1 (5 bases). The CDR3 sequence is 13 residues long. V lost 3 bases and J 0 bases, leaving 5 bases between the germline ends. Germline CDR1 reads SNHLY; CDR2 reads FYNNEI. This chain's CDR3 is CASSDRVNTEAFF. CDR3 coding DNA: TGTGCCAGCAGTGACAGGGTGAACACTGAAGCTTTCTTT.

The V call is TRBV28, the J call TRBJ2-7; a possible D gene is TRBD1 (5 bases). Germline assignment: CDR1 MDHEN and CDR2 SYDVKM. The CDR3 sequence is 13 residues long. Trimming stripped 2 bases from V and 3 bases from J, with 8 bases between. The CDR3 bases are TGTGCCAGCAGTTTACGGCAGGGCTACGAGCAGTACGTC. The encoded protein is CASSLRQGYEQYV.

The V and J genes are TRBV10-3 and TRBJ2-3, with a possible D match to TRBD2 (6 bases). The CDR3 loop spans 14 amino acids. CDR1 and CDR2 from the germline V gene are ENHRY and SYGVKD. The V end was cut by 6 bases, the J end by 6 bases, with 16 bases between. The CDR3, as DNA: TGTGCCATCAGCCCTAGGGACTTGGGGGATACGCAGTATTTT. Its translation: CAISPRDLGDTQYF.

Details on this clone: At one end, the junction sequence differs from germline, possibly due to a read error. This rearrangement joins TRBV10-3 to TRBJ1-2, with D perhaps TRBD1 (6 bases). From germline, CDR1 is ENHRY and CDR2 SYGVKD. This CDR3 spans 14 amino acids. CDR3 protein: CAIRESGAGYGYTF. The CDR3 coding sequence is TGTGCCATCAGGGAGTCAGGGGCCGGCTATGGCTACACCTTC.

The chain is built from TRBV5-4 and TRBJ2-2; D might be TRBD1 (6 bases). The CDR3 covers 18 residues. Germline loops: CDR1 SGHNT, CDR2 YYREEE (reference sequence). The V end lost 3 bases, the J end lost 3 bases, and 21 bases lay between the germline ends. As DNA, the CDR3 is TGTGCCAGCAGCTCGCAATGGGACACCAACCTATACACCGGGGAGCTGTTTTTT. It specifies CASSSQWDTNLYTGELFF.

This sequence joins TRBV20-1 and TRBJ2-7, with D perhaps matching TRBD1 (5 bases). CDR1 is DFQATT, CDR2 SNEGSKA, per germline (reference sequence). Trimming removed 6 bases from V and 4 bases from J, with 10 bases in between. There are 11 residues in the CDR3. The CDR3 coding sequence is TGCAGTGCCCCCCAGGGATACGAGCAGTACTTC. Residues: CSAPQGYEQYF.

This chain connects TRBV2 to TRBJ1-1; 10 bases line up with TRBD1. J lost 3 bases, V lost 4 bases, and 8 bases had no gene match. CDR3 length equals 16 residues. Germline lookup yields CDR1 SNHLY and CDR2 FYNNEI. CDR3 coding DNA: TGTGCCAGCAGTGGACAGGGGGCATTATCGTACACTGAAGCTTTCTTT. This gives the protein CASSGQGALSYTEAFF.

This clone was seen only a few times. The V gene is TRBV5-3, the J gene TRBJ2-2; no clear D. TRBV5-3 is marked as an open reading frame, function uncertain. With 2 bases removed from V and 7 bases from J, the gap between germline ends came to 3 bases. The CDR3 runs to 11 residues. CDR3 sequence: CARSFGGELFF. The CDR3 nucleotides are TGTGCCAGAAGCTTCGGCGGGGAGCTGTTTTTT.